Listed below are T cell receptor beta chains from one sample, sequenced in a study of PD-L1 blockade in urothelial cancer. Sequencing was performed with immunoSEQ multiplex PCR; in TCRdb, only in-frame clones are kept and a portion is missing. The table records about 38,000 clones, around 89% of them present only once. The specimen comprised PBMCs, sampled around atezolizumab (anti-PD-L1) treatment. All receptors derive from a man in his 60s with urothelial cancer. Each CDR3 is given with its conserved first and last residue. D genes are given only for firm matches. Only some rows state a clone size, as once, few, many or a class for expanded clones.

>TRBD1|TRBV6-5|TRBJ2-2|.
CASSYGTVANTGELFF
TGTGCCAGCAGTTACGGGACAGTCGCGAACACCGGGGAGCTGTTTTTT
>.|TRBV10-3|TRBJ2-7|.
CAISDGQTAGEYEQYF
TGTGCCATCAGTGACGGACAGACGGCGGGGGAGTACGAGCAGTACTTC
>TRBD1|TRBV6-5|TRBJ2-7|.
CASSSDRASSYEQYF
TGTGCCAGCAGTTCGGACAGGGCAAGCTCCTACGAGCAGTACTTC
>TRBD2|TRBV25-1|TRBJ2-5|once
CASSAEGAGGTAKMTQYF
TGTGCCAGCAGTGCGGAGGGAGCGGGAGGGACGGCGAAGATGACCCAGTACTTC
>.|TRBV18|TRBJ1-5|.
CASSRSGKQPQHF
TGTGCCAGCTCACGGTCGGGGAAACAGCCCCAGCATTTT
>.|TRBV9|TRBJ1-5|few
CASSVVANDSPQHF
TGTGCCAGCAGCGTAGTAGCCAATGACAGCCCCCAGCATTTT
>.|TRBV27|TRBJ1-1|.
CASSLRRGQGTEAFF
TGTGCCAGCAGCCTTAGGAGGGGCCAAGGTACTGAAGCTTTCTTT
>TRBD1|TRBV19|TRBJ1-4|.
CASSIFSGGTGEKLFF
TGTGCCAGTAGCATATTCTCAGGGGGTACTGGTGAAAAACTGTTTTTT
>TRBD1|TRBV19|TRBJ1-4|.
CASSIGQGIAEKLFF
TGTGCCAGTAGTATCGGACAGGGGATCGCTGAAAAACTGTTTTTT
>TRBD1|TRBV7-6|TRBJ1-4|once
CASSARDRGRGKLFF
TGTGCCAGCAGCGCCCGGGACAGGGGACGGGGAAAACTGTTTTTT
>.|TRBV19|TRBJ1-1|.
CASSIYGLGAEAFF
TGTGCCAGTAGTATTTATGGCCTAGGGGCTGAAGCTTTCTTT
>TRBD2|TRBV27|TRBJ2-1|.
CASSPWTSGGSTRAYNEQFF
TGTGCCAGCAGTCCCTGGACTAGCGGGGGCTCGACTCGGGCTTACAATGAGCAGTTCTTC
>.|TRBV18|TRBJ1-4|few
CASSPSRATNEKLFF
TGTGCCAGCTCACCTTCGCGGGCGACTAATGAAAAACTGTTTTTT
>.|TRBV7-8|TRBJ2-7|few
CASSLGSGYEQYF
TGTGCCAGCAGCTTAGGTTCAGGATACGAGCAGTACTTC
>.|TRBV7-3|TRBJ1-3|.
CASSLARGNTIYF
TGTGCCAGCAGCCTGGCACGTGGAAACACCATATATTTT
>TRBD1|TRBV7-9|TRBJ1-3|.
CASSEGTGPSGNTIYF
TGTGCCAGCAGCGAGGGGACAGGGCCCTCTGGAAACACCATATATTTT
>.|TRBV14|TRBJ2-7|.
CASSQEFTGISSYEQYF
TGTGCCAGCAGCCAAGAGTTCACAGGGATTAGCTCCTACGAGCAGTACTTC
>.|TRBV7-8|TRBJ1-3|.
CASSFGTTANTIYF
TGTGCCAGCAGCTTCGGGACAACGGCCAACACCATATATTTT
>TRBD1|TRBV7-8|TRBJ2-7|.
CASRQNPGTGGVEQYF
TGTGCCAGCAGACAAAACCCCGGGACAGGGGGCGTCGAGCAGTACTTC
>.|TRBV9|TRBJ2-1|.
CASSVVGGPSTYNEQFF
TGTGCCAGCAGCGTAGTGGGCGGGCCCTCCACCTACAATGAGCAGTTCTTC
>.|TRBV7-8|TRBJ1-2|.
CASSSSRGSTYGYTF
TGTGCCAGCAGCTCCAGCAGGGGCAGTACCTATGGCTACACCTTC
>TRBD1|TRBV14|TRBJ1-2|.
CASSQGDYGYTF
TGTGCCAGTTCACAGGGGGACTATGGCTACACCTTC
>TRBD1|TRBV5-4|TRBJ1-1|few
CASRANRGRLTEAFF
TGTGCCAGCAGGGCAAACAGGGGGCGTTTGACTGAAGCTTTCTTT
>.|TRBV18|TRBJ2-7|once
CASSPPGSGYEQYF
TGTGCCAGCTCACCTCCCGGGTCGGGCTACGAGCAGTACTTC
>TRBD2|TRBV5-1|TRBJ2-5|once
CASSGGLAGEETQYF
TGCGCCAGCTCGGGAGGACTAGCGGGAGAAGAGACCCAGTACTTC
>.|TRBV11-3|TRBJ1-5|.
CASSRGQSSNQPQHF
TGTGCCAGCAGCCGAGGACAGTCTAGCAATCAGCCCCAGCATTTT
>TRBD1|TRBV10-1|TRBJ1-5|.
CASKTRDSHSNNSNQPQHF
TGCGCCAGTAAAACTCGGGACAGCCATAGTAATAATAGCAATCAGCCCCAGCATTTT
>.|TRBV6-5|TRBJ1-2|.
CASSYEGFGYTF
TGTGCCAGCAGTTACGAGGGTTTTGGCTACACCTTC
>.|TRBV27|TRBJ2-7|.
CASSKGLSSYEQYF
TGTGCCAGCAGCAAGGGACTTAGCTCCTACGAGCAGTACTTC
>TRBD2|TRBV11-2|TRBJ2-5|.
CASSPGLAGQETQYF
TGTGCCAGCAGCCCGGGACTAGCGGGGCAAGAGACCCAGTACTTC
>TRBD2|TRBV7-9|TRBJ2-5|.
CASSFGLVDETQYF
TGTGCCAGCAGCTTCGGACTAGTAGACGAGACCCAGTACTTC
>TRBD1|TRBV5-5|TRBJ1-5|few
CASSGMTGSGNQPQHF
TGTGCCAGCAGCGGAATGACAGGGTCGGGGAATCAGCCCCAGCATTTT
>TRBD2|TRBV4-1|TRBJ2-2|.
CASSQLGLVSGELFF
TGCGCCAGCAGCCAATTGGGACTAGTATCCGGGGAGCTGTTTTTT
>.|TRBV7-2|TRBJ2-5|.
CASSLFSGGRETQYF
TGTGCCAGCAGCTTGTTTTCAGGAGGACGGGAGACCCAGTACTTC
>.|TRBV7-9|TRBJ2-1|.
CASSARKGPSYNEQFF
TGTGCCAGCAGCGCGAGGAAGGGGCCTTCCTACAATGAGCAGTTCTTC
>TRBD2|TRBV10-2|TRBJ2-1|.
CASSETSGRWDEQFF
TGCGCCAGCAGTGAAACTAGCGGGAGGTGGGATGAGCAGTTCTTC
>TRBD1|TRBV10-1|TRBJ1-2|few
CASRTLFGQGANGYTF
TGCGCCAGCAGGACCCTATTTGGACAGGGGGCTAATGGCTACACCTTC
>.|TRBV4-2|TRBJ2-7|.
CASSVGLGLGVYEQYF
TGTGCCAGCAGCGTCGGCTTGGGTCTCGGGGTCTACGAGCAGTACTTC
>.|TRBV5-6|TRBJ1-6|.
CASSSDSGSYNSPLHF
TGTGCCAGCAGCTCGGACTCCGGCTCCTATAATTCACCCCTCCACTTT
>.|TRBV5-1|TRBJ2-5|.
CASSFEWDTRETQYF
TGCGCCAGCAGCTTTGAGTGGGACACGCGAGAGACCCAGTACTTC
>.|TRBV28|TRBJ2-4|.
CASSFRDTAKNIQYF
TGTGCCAGCAGTTTCCGGGACACCGCCAAAAACATTCAGTACTTC
>TRBD1|TRBV5-6|TRBJ1-1|.
CASSFSPRTGLWTTEAFF
TGTGCCAGCAGCTTCAGTCCCCGGACAGGGTTGTGGACCACTGAAGCTTTCTTT
>.|TRBV18|TRBJ1-1|once
CASSQKTGTEAFF
TGTGCCAGCTCACAGAAGACGGGGACTGAAGCTTTCTTT
>.|TRBV5-6|TRBJ1-4|.
CASTRWGVATNEKLFF
TGTGCCAGCACCCGCTGGGGGGTTGCAACTAATGAAAAACTGTTTTTT
>TRBD1|TRBV18|TRBJ1-1|.
CASSPQVTGGQGEAFF
TGTGCCAGCTCACCACAGGTGACAGGGGGCCAGGGTGAAGCTTTCTTT
>TRBD2|TRBV11-3|TRBJ2-1|few
CASSLEGTSGSNEQFF
TGTGCCAGCAGCTTAGAGGGGACTAGCGGGAGTAACGAGCAGTTCTTC
>TRBD2|TRBV4-1|TRBJ2-1|.
CASSPGLAEGNEQFF
TGCGCCAGCAGCCCGGGACTAGCGGAAGGCAATGAGCAGTTCTTC
>TRBD2|TRBV15|TRBJ2-5|.
CATSRGLAGSSETQYF
TGTGCCACCAGCAGAGGACTAGCGGGGAGTTCGGAGACCCAGTACTTC
>TRBD2|TRBV5-1|TRBJ2-3|once
CASSLAGRALDTQYF
TGCGCCAGCAGCTTGGCCGGGAGGGCCCTCGATACGCAGTATTTT
>TRBD1|TRBV7-6|TRBJ1-1|.
CASSFGQGPNTEAFF
TGTGCCAGCAGCTTCGGACAGGGGCCGAACACTGAAGCTTTCTTT
>.|TRBV21-1|TRBJ2-3|once
CASSKVHGLVDTQYF
TGTGCCAGCAGCAAAGTTCATGGCTTGGTAGATACGCAGTATTTT
>.|TRBV4-2|TRBJ2-1|.
CASSQGGGGLEQFF
TGTGCCAGCAGCCAAGGGGGAGGGGGGCTTGAGCAGTTCTTC
>TRBD1|TRBV19|TRBJ1-1|.
CASTSGQGYTEAFF
TGTGCCAGTACCTCGGGACAGGGGTACACTGAAGCTTTCTTT
>.|TRBV18|TRBJ1-1|.
CASSPPRANTEAFF
TGTGCCAGCTCACCACCGAGGGCCAACACTGAAGCTTTCTTT
>TRBD1|TRBV4-1|TRBJ1-1|.
CASSHYDRGNNAEAFF
TGCGCCAGCAGCCATTACGACAGGGGGAATAACGCTGAAGCTTTCTTT
>TRBD1|TRBV25-1|TRBJ1-2|.
CASRRPGGDYGYTF
TGTGCCAGCAGGCGTCCAGGGGGAGACTATGGCTACACCTTC
>TRBD2|TRBV10-3|TRBJ2-5|.
CAISDLRLAGMRETQYF
TGTGCCATCAGTGATTTGAGGCTAGCGGGCATGAGGGAGACCCAGTACTTC
>.|TRBV6-5|TRBJ2-7|few
CASSYEGLEQYF
TGTGCCAGCAGTTACGAGGGACTCGAGCAGTACTTC
>TRBD2|TRBV4-1|TRBJ2-3|.
CASTRGGPTDTQYF
TGCGCCAGCACCCGCGGGGGACCCACAGATACGCAGTATTTT
>.|TRBV2|TRBJ2-2|.
CASNLRGPLSNTGELFF
TGTGCCAGCAACCTTCGAGGTCCGCTATCCAACACCGGGGAGCTGTTTTTT